This is a list of T cell receptor beta chains from one sample in a study of technical replicates of blood from a few donors. Sequencing was performed with immunoSEQ multiplex PCR; in TCRdb, only in-frame clones are kept and a portion is missing. This sample has 50,000 to 70,000 clones; roughly 90% occur once, and the top ten carry approximately 5.4%. Sequenced material: PBMCs. The origin of the receptors is a human donor in good health. Some clones in this sample may be carry-over from other donors' samples. CDR3s include the opening cysteine and the closing phenylalanine or tryptophan. D genes are given only for firm matches. A clone size is listed for some rows: how often the clone was seen (once, few, many), or a class if it is expanded.

D gene,V gene,J gene,clone size,CDR3 protein,CDR3 DNA
TRBD2,TRBV10-3,TRBJ2-1,.,CAISESLAGGSYNEQFF,TGTGCCATCAGTGAGTCGCTAGCGGGAGGGTCTTACAATGAGCAGTTCTTC
.,TRBV20-1,TRBJ2-7,.,CSATEVYEQYF,TGCAGTGCGACGGAGGTCTACGAGCAGTACTTC
.,TRBV7-2,TRBJ2-1,.,CASSGQGKRAGNEQFF,TGTGCCAGCAGCGGCCAGGGGAAGAGGGCCGGAAATGAGCAGTTCTTC
TRBD1,TRBV10-3,TRBJ1-6,.,CAIRMHTGDNSPLHF,TGTGCCATCAGGATGCATACAGGGGACAATTCACCCCTCCACTTT
.,TRBV27,TRBJ2-3,.,CASRLTGTDTQYF,TGTGCCAGCAGGCTAACAGGGACAGATACGCAGTATTTT
TRBD2,TRBV7-2,TRBJ2-5,.,CASSPWVWTSGRETQYF,TGTGCCAGCAGCCCATGGGTTTGGACTAGCGGCCGAGAGACCCAGTACTTC
.,TRBV10-3,TRBJ1-1,.,CAISERGRGWTEAFF,TGTGCCATCAGCGAGAGGGGCAGGGGATGGACTGAAGCTTTCTTT
TRBD2,TRBV7-9,TRBJ2-1,.,CASSPRLAGEYYNEQFF,TGTGCCAGCAGCCCCCGACTAGCGGGGGAGTATTACAATGAGCAGTTCTTC
.,TRBV19,TRBJ1-1,.,CASSIVPELNTEAFF,TGTGCCAGTAGTATAGTGCCAGAATTGAACACTGAAGCTTTCTTT
.,TRBV10-2,TRBJ2-2,.,CASRGGANTGELFF,TGCGCCAGCAGGGGGGGGGCAAACACCGGGGAGCTGTTTTTT
.,TRBV11-2,TRBJ1-1,.,CASSRMNTEAFF,TGTGCCAGCAGCCGTATGAACACTGAAGCTTTCTTT
TRBD1,TRBV18,TRBJ1-1,.,CASSQGADTEAFF,TGTGCCAGCTCACAGGGGGCGGACACTGAAGCTTTCTTT
.,TRBV7-2,TRBJ2-7,once,CASSLGFRGSNSEQYF,TGTGCCAGCAGCTTAGGTTTTAGGGGGAGTAACAGCGAGCAGTACTTC
TRBD1,TRBV5-1,TRBJ2-3,.,CASSTRQGNTDTQYF,TGCGCCAGCAGCACGAGACAGGGGAACACAGATACGCAGTATTTT
.,TRBV19,TRBJ2-1,.,CASRPSPTNVYNEQFF,TGTGCCAGTAGACCCAGTCCGACAAATGTCTACAATGAGCAGTTCTTC